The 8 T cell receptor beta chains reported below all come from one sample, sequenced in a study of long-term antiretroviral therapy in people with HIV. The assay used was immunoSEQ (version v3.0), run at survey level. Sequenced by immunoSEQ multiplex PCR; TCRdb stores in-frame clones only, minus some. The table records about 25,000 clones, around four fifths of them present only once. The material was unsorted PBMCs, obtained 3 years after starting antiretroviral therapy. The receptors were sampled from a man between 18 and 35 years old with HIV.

In DNA form, the CDR3 reads TGTGCCAGCTCGAAGGCGGGACACGACTATGGCTACACCTTC. Protein: CASSKAGHDYGYTF. The chain has TRBV27 and TRBJ1-2; tentatively, D is TRBD1 (6 bases). The CDR3 covers 14 residues. The V end was cut by 8 bases, the J end by 3 bases, with 16 bases between. Per the germline V gene, CDR1 is MNHEY and CDR2 is SMNVEV (reference sequence).

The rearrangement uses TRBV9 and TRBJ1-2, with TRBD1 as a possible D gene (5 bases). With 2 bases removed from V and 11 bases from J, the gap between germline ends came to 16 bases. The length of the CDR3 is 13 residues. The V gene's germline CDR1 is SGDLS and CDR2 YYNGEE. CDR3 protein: CASSVRDSPIYTF. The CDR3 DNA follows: TGTGCCAGCAGCGTCCGGGACTCCCCTATTTACACCTTC.

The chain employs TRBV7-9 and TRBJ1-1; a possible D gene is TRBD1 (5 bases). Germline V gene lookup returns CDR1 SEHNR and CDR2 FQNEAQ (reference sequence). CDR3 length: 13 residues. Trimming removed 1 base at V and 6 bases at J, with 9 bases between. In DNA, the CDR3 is TGTGCCAGCAGCTTAGAGGGGTTGGCTGAAGCTTTCTTT. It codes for CASSLEGLAEAFF.

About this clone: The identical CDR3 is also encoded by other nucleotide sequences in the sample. CDR3 sequence: CASSVEGSYEQYF. DNA of the CDR3: TGTGCCAGCAGCGTAGAAGGGAGCTACGAGCAGTACTTC. This sequence joins TRBV9 and TRBJ2-7; D is possibly TRBD2 (5 bases). Germline V gives CDR1 SGDLS, CDR2 YYNGEE. With 0 bases removed from V and 3 bases from J, the gap between germline ends came to 7 bases. The length of the CDR3 is 13 residues.

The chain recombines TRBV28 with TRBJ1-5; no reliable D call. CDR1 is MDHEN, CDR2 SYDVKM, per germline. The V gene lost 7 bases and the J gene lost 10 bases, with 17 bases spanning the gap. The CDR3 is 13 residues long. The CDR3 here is CASTPERARPQHF. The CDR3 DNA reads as TGTGCCAGCACCCCCGAGAGAGCTCGACCCCAGCATTTT.

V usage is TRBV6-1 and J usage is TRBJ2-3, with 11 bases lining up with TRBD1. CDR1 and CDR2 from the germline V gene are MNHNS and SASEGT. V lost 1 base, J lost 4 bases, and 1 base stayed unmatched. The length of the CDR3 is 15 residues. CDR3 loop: CASSEGTGGADTQYF. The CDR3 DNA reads TGTGCCAGCAGTGAAGGGACAGGGGGCGCAGATACGCAGTATTTT.

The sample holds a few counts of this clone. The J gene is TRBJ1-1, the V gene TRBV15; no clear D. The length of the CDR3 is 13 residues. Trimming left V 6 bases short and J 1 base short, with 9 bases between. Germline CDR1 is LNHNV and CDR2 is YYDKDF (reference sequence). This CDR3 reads CATSQGRNTEAFF. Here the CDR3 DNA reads TGTGCCACCAGTCAAGGTCGGAACACTGAAGCTTTCTTT.

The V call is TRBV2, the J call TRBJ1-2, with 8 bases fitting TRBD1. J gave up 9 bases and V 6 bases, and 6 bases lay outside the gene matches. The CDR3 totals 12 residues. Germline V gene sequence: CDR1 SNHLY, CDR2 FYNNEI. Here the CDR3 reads CASRGTGDRYTF. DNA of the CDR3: TGTGCCAGCAGAGGGACAGGCGACCGCTACACCTTC.